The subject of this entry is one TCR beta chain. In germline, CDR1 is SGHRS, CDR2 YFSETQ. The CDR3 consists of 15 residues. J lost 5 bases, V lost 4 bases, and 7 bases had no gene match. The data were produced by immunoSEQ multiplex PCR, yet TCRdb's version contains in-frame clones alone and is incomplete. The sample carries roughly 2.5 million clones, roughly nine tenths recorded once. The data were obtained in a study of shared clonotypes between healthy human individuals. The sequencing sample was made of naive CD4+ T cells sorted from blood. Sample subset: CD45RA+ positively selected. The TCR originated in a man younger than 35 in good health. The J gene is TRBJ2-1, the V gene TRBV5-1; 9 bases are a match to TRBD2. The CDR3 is CASSIGLAPNNEQFF. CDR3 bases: TGCGCCAGCAGCATAGGACTAGCGCCGAACAATGAGCAGTTCTTC.